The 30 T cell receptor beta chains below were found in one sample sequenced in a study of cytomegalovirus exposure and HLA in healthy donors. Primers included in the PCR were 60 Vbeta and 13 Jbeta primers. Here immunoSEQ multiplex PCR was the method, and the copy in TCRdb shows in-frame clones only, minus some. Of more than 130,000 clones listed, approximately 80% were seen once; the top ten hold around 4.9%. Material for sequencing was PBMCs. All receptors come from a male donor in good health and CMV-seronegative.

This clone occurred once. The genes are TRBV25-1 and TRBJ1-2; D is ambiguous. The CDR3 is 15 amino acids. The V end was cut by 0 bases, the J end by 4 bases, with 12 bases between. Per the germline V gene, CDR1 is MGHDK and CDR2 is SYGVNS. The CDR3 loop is CASSEYGTAPYGYTF. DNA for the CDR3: TGTGCCAGCAGTGAATATGGCACAGCACCCTATGGCTACACCTTC.

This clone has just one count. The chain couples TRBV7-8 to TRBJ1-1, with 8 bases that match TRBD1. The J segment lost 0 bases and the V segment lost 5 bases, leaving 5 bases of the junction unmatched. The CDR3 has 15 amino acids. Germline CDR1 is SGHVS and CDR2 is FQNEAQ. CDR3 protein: CASSPRTGLNTEAFF. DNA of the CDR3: TGTGCCAGCAGCCCCCGGACAGGGCTGAACACTGAAGCTTTCTTT.

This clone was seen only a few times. CDR3 loop: CASSFRQNIGPYGYTF. CDR3 DNA sequence: TGTGCCAGCAGCTTCCGACAGAACATCGGGCCTTATGGCTACACCTTC. The V and J genes are TRBV7-2 and TRBJ1-2; possibly TRBD1 for D (5 bases). Trimming cost V 3 bases and J 5 bases, with 19 bases left between them. Germline V gene data show CDR1 as SGHTA and CDR2 as FQGNSA. The CDR3 loop spans 16 amino acids.

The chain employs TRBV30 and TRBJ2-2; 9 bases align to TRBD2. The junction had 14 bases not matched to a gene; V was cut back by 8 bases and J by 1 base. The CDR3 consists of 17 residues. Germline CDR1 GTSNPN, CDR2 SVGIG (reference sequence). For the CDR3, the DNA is TGTGCCACCGAGCGGGGGGCTCCGGAATGGAACACCGGGGAGCTGTTTTTT. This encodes CATERGAPEWNTGELFF.

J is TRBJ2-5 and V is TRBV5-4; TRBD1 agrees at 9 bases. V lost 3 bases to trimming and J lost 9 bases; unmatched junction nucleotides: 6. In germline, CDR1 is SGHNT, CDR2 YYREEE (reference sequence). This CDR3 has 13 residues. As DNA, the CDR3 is TGTGCCAGCAGCTCGGGACAGGGCTGGGCCCAGTACTTC. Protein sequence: CASSSGQGWAQYF.

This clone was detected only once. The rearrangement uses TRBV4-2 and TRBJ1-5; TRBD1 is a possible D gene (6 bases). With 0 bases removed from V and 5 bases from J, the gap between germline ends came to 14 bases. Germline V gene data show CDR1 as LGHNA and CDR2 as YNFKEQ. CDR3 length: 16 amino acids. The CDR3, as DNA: TGTGCCAGCAGCCAAGATCCCCGGGACACATATCAGCCCCAGCATTTT. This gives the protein CASSQDPRDTYQPQHF.

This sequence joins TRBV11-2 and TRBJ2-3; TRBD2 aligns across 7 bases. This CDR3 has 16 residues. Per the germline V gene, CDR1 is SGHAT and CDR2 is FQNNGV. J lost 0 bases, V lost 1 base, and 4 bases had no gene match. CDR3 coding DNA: TGTGCCAGCAGCTTAGTCTGGGGGGGGAGCACAGATACGCAGTATTTT. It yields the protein CASSLVWGGSTDTQYF.

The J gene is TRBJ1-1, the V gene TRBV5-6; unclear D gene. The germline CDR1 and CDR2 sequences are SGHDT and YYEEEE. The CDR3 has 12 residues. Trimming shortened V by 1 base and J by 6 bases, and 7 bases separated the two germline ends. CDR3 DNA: TGTGCCAGCAGCTTGCAGTTTTCTGAAGCTTTCTTT. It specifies CASSLQFSEAFF.

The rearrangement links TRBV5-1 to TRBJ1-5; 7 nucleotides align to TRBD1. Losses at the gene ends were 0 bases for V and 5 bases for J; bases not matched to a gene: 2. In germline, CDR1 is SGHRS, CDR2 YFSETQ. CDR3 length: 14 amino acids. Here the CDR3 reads CASSLDRGDQPQHF. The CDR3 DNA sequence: TGCGCCAGCAGCTTGGACAGGGGAGATCAGCCCCAGCATTTT.

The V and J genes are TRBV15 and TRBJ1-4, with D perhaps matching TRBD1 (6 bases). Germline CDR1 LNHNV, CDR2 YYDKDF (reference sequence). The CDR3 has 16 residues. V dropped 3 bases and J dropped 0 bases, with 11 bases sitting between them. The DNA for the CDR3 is TGTGCCACCAGCAGCAGGACAGCCGCAACTAATGAAAAACTGTTTTTT. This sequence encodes CATSSRTAATNEKLFF. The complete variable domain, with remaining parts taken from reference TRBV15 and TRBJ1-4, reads DAMVIQNPRYQVTQFGKPVTLSCSQTLNHNVMYWYQQKSSQAPKLLFHYYDKDFNNEADTPDNFQSRRPNTSFCFLDIRSPGLGDTAMYLCATSSRTAATNEKLFFGSGTQLSVL.

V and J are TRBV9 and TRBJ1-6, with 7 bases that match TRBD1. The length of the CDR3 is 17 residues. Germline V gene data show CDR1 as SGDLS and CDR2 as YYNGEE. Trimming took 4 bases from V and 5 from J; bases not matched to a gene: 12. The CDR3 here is CASSKNRGSVDNSPLHF. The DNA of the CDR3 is TGTGCCAGCAGCAAAAACAGGGGCTCGGTAGATAATTCACCCCTCCACTTT. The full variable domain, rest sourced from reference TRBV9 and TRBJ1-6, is DSGVTQTPKHLITATGQRVTLRCSPRSGDLSVYWYQQSLDQGLQFLIQYYNGEERAKGNILERFSAQQFPDLHSELNLSSLELGDSALYFCASSKNRGSVDNSPLHFGNGTRLTVT.

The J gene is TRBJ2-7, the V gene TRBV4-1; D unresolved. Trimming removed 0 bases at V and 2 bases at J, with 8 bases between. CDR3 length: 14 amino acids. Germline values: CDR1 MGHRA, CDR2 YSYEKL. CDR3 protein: CASSQDPGTYEQYF. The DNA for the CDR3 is TGCGCCAGCAGCCAAGATCCAGGTACCTACGAGCAGTACTTC.

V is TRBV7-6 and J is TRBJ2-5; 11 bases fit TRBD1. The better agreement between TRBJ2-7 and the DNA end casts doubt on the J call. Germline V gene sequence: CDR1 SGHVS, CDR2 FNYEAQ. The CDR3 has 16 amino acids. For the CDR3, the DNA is TGTGCCAGCCAATCAGGCCCGGGACAGGGGGCCTACGAGCAGTACTTC. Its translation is CASQSGPGQGAYEQYF.

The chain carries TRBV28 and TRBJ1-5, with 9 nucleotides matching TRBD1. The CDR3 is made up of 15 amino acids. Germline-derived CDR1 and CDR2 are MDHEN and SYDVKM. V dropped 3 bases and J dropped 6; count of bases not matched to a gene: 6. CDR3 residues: CASSFGDRDFQPQHF. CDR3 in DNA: TGTGCCAGCAGTTTTGGGGACAGGGACTTTCAGCCCCAGCATTTT.

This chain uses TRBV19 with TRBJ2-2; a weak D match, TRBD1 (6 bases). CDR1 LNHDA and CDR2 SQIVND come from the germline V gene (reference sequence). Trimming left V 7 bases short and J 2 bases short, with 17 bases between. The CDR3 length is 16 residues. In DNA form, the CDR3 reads TGTGCCAGTACGTACAGGGTATTATTTAACACCGGGGAGCTGTTTTTT. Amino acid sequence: CASTYRVLFNTGELFF.

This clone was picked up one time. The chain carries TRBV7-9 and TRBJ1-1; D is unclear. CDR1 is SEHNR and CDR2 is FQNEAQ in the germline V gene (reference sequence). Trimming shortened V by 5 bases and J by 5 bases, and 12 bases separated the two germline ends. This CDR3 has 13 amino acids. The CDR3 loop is CASSAAGGTEAFF. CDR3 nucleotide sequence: TGTGCCAGCAGCGCAGCGGGCGGGACTGAAGCTTTCTTT.

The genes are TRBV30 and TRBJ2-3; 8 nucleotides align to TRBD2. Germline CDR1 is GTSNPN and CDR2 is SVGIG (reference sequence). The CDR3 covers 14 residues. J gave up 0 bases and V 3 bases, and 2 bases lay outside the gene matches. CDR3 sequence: CAWRLAGSTDTQYF. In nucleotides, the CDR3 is TGTGCCTGGAGGTTAGCGGGGAGCACAGATACGCAGTATTTT.

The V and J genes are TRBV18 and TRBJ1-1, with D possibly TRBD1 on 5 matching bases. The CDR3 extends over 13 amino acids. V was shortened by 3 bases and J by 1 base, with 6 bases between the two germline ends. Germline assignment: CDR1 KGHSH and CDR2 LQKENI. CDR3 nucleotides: TGTGCCAGCTCACCGACAGCGAACACTGAAGCTTTCTTT. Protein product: CASSPTANTEAFF.

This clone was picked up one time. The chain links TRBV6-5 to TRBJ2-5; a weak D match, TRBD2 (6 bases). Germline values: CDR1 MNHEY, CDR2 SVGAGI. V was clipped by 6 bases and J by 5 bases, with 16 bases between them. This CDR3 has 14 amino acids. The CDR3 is CASRKHPGGETQYF. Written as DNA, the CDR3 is TGTGCCAGCAGAAAACATCCCGGGGGTGAGACCCAGTACTTC.

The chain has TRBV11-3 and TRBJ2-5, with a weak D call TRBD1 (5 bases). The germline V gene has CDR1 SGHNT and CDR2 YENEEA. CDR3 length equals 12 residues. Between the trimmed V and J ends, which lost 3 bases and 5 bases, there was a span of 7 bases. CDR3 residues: CASSFRVETQYF. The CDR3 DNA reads TGTGCCAGCAGCTTCAGGGTCGAGACCCAGTACTTC.

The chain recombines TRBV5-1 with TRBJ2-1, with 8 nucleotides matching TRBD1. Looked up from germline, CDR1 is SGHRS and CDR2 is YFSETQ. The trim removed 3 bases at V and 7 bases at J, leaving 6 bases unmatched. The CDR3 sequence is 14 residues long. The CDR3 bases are TGCGCCAGCAGCTCTAACAGGGGGGTGAATGAGCAGTTCTTC. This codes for CASSSNRGVNEQFF.

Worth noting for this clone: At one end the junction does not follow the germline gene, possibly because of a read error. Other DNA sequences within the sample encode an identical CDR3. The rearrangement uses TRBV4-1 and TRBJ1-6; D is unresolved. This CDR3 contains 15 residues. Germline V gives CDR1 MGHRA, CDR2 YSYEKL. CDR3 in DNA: TGCGCCAGCAGCCAAGACTTAGTAGTAAATTCGCCCCTCCACTTT. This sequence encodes CASSQDLVVNSPLHF.

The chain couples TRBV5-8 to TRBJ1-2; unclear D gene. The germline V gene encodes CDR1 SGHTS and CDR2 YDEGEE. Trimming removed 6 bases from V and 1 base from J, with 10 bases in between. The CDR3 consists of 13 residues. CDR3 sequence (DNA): TGTGCCAGCAACGTACCCTATAACTATGGCTACACCTTC. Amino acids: CASNVPYNYGYTF.

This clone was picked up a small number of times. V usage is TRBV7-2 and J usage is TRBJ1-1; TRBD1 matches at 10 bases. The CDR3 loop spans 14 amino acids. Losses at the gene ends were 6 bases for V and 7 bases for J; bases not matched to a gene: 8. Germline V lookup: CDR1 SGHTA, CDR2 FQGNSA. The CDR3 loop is CASRTDRGDYEAFF. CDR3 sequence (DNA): TGTGCCAGCAGGACGGACAGGGGGGACTATGAAGCTTTCTTT. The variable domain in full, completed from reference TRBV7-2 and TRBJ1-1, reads GAGVSQSPSNKVTEKGKDVELRCDPISGHTALYWYRQSLGQGLEFLIYFQGNSAPDKSGLPSDRFSAERTGGSVSTLTIQRTQQEDSAVYLCASRTDRGDYEAFFGQGTRLTVV.

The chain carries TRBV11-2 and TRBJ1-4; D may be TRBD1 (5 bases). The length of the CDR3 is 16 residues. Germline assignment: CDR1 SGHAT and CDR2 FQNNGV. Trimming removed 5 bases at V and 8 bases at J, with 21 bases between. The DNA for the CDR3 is TGTGCCAGCAGCCAGAGATTTTCGGGGGGAGAGGAAAAACTGTTTTTT. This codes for CASSQRFSGGEEKLFF. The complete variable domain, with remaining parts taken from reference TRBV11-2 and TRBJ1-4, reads EAGVAQSPRYKIIEKRQSVAFWCNPISGHATLYWYQQILGQGPKLLIQFQNNGVVDDSQLPKDRFSAERLKGVDSTLKIQPAKLEDSAVYLCASSQRFSGGEEKLFFGSGTQLSVL.

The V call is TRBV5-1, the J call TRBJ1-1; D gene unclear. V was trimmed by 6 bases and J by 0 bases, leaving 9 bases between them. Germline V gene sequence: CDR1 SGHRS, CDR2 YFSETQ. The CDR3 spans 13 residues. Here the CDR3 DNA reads TGCGCCAGCAATAGAGGGATGAACACTGAAGCTTTCTTT. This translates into CASNRGMNTEAFF.

DNA for the CDR3: TGCGCCAGCAGCTTGGACAGGGGCGGTCTGGGTGGTAACACTGAAGCTTTCTTT. Protein: CASSLDRGGLGGNTEAFF. The chain carries TRBV5-1 and TRBJ1-1, with 7 bases fitting TRBD1. Germline CDR1 is SGHRS and CDR2 is YFSETQ. Germline trimming cut 0 bases from V and 2 bases from J; bases unmatched to any gene: 13. The CDR3 is 18 residues long.

The CDR3 sequence: CASRIGSRGAEAFF. CDR3 DNA sequence: TGTGCCAGCAGGATCGGCAGCAGGGGGGCTGAAGCTTTCTTT. The rearrangement uses TRBV27 and TRBJ1-1; TRBD1 matches at 7 bases. The length of the CDR3 is 14 residues. Germline V gene sequence: CDR1 MNHEY, CDR2 SMNVEV (reference sequence). Trimming removed 6 bases from V and 6 bases from J; junction bases left unmatched: 10.

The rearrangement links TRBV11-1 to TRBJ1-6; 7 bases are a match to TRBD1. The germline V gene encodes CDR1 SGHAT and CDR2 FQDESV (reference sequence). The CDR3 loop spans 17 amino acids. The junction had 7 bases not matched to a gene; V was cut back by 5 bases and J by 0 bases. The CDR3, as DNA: TGTGCCAGCAGCCCGACAGGGCAGAGCTCCTATAATTCACCCCTCCACTTT. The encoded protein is CASSPTGQSSYNSPLHF.

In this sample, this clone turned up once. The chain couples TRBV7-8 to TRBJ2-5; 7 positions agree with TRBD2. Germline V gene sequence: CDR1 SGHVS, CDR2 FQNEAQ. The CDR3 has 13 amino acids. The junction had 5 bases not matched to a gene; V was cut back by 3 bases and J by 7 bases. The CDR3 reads CASSFVAGGTQYF. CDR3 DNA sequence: TGTGCCAGCAGCTTTGTAGCGGGTGGGACCCAGTACTTC.